These 3 T cell receptor beta chains share one sample of origin, sequenced in a study of Ad26.COV2.S vaccination and SARS-CoV-2 variants. Here immunoSEQ multiplex PCR was the method, and the copy in TCRdb shows in-frame clones only, minus some. The sample shows around 450,000 clones, 85% to 90% of them seen only once. As to treatment: roughly 19 received Ad26.COV2.S at low or high dose, single or two shots; about 5 received placebo; per-sample allocation not given. Repertoires come from day 63 after the first vaccine or placebo injection. The input for sequencing was peripheral blood, taken in a trial of Ad26.COV2.S vaccine versus placebo. All receptors come from a person between 18 and 65 years old who received the Ad26.COV2.S COVID-19 vaccine or a placebo.

This clone was seen just once. This rearrangement joins TRBV10-3 to TRBJ2-1; TRBD2 agrees at 7 bases. CDR1 and CDR2 (germline): ENHRY, SYGVKD. The CDR3 is 14 residues long. The V gene end was trimmed by 3 bases and the J gene end by 8 bases; junction bases not matched to a gene: 7. DNA for the CDR3: TGTGCCATCAGTGAACTAGCGCTAGGGGATGAGCAGTTCTTC. Protein sequence: CAISELALGDEQFF.

This chain joins TRBV6-5 and TRBJ1-3, with D perhaps TRBD1 (5 bases). CDR1 and CDR2 from the germline V gene are MNHEY and SVGAGI. V was pared by 6 bases and J by 3 bases, with 9 bases between. The CDR3 covers 13 residues. CDR3 sequence (DNA): TGTGCCAGCAGGCTGGGGGGTGGAAACACCATATATTTT. It encodes CASRLGGGNTIYF.

The chain has TRBV2 and TRBJ2-7, with a possible D match to TRBD2 (6 bases). Germline assignment: CDR1 SNHLY and CDR2 FYNNEI. The V gene lost 6 bases and the J gene lost 9 bases, with 15 bases spanning the gap. The CDR3 length is 12 residues. CDR3 sequence (DNA): TGTGCCAGCAGCCCCACCGGGACTCGGCAGTACGTC. Translating gives CASSPTGTRQYV.